Below, 18 T cell receptor beta chains from the same sample are listed, as sequenced in a study of T cells in Graves' hyperthyroidism and ophthalmopathy. RNA transcripts were the template for amplifying TCR beta CDR3 regions. The HTBI set primed first-round TCR CDR3 RT-PCR. TCRdb ran MiXCR on the multiplex PCR reads and lists one entry per CDR3 protein. In the table there are 300,000 to 450,000 distinct CDR3 sequences, around 14% of which are singletons. The sequenced sample was blood. The receptors derive from a woman aged 55 to 70 with Graves' hyperthyroidism.

In this sample, this clonotype turned up a few times. This chain links TRBV5-1 with TRBJ2-1, with D possibly matching TRBD1 (5 bases). The CDR3 contains 14 residues. Trimming cost V 4 bases and J 3 bases, with 11 bases left between them. Per germline, CDR1 SGHRS and CDR2 YFSETQ. The CDR3: CASSEQDIYNEQFF. The CDR3 coding sequence is TGCGCCAGCAGCGAGCAGGACATCTACAATGAGCAGTTCTTC. The full variable domain, completed using reference TRBV5-1 and TRBJ2-1, is KAGVTQTPRYLIKTRGQQVTLSCSPISGHRSVSWYQQTPGQGLQFLFEYFSETQRNKGNFPGRFSGRQFSNSRSEMNVSTLELGDSALYLCASSEQDIYNEQFFGPGTRLTVL.

This clonotype was observed a handful of times. The rearrangement links TRBV20-1 to TRBJ1-5; D unresolved. V was clipped by 3 bases and J by 1 base, with 4 bases between them. CDR3 length: 12 amino acids. Germline V gives CDR1 DFQATT, CDR2 SNEGSKA (reference sequence). The CDR3 sequence is CSASPSNQPQHF. CDR3 DNA sequence: TGCAGTGCTAGCCCGAGCAATCAGCCCCAGCATTTT.

The chain employs TRBV4-2 and TRBJ1-5; TRBD1 matches 7 bases. Germline CDR1 reads LGHNA; CDR2 reads YNFKEQ. The CDR3 is 19 amino acids. V was pared by 0 bases and J by 0 bases, with 11 bases of the junction left unmatched. CDR3 sequence reads: CASSQELSTGPLSNQPQHF. The CDR3 DNA reads TGTGCCAGCAGCCAAGAATTATCGACAGGGCCCCTTAGCAATCAGCCCCAGCATTTT.

This clonotype came up many times. CDR3 bases: TGTGCCAGCAGCCTACAGGGGGCGGAAGGCAATTCACCCCTCCACTTT. Protein: CASSLQGAEGNSPLHF. This chain uses TRBV6-1 with TRBJ1-6; 9 bases map to TRBD1. The junction had 10 bases not matched to a gene; V was cut back by 6 bases and J by 7 bases. Germline CDR1 MNHNS, CDR2 SASEGT. This CDR3 region has 16 residues.

This clonotype occurred a few times. The rearrangement uses TRBV11-3 and TRBJ2-7; 13 bases map to TRBD2. This CDR3 spans 16 amino acids. Germline values: CDR1 SGHNT, CDR2 YENEEA. Trimming removed 5 bases from V and 4 bases from J; junction bases left unmatched: 8. CDR3 coding DNA: TGTGCCAGCAGCGACAAAGGGACTAGCGGGGCGTACGAGCAGTACTTC. As protein: CASSDKGTSGAYEQYF.

The sample holds many counts of this clonotype. The V call is TRBV7-8, the J call TRBJ2-7; 7 bases map to TRBD2. With V trimmed by 6 bases and J by 0 bases, 11 bases remained unmatched. The CDR3 is 16 residues long. Germline CDR1 SGHVS, CDR2 FQNEAQ. CDR3 bases: TGTGCCAGCAGGCTTACTAGCGCTGGGGACTCCTACGAGCAGTACTTC. The encoded protein is CASRLTSAGDSYEQYF.

The sample holds many counts of this clonotype. The V and J genes are TRBV9 and TRBJ2-2; 8 bases are shared with TRBD2. CDR1 and CDR2 (germline): SGDLS, YYNGEE. CDR3 size: 16 residues. J gave up 1 base and V 4 bases, and 6 bases lay outside the gene matches. As DNA, the CDR3 is TGTGCCAGCAGCAAAACGACTAGCGAGAACACCGGGGAGCTGTTTTTT. It codes for CASSKTTSENTGELFF. Combining the CDR3 with reference TRBV9 and TRBJ2-2 gives the whole variable domain DSGVTQTPKHLITATGQRVTLRCSPRSGDLSVYWYQQSLDQGLQFLIQYYNGEERAKGNILERFSAQQFPDLHSELNLSSLELGDSALYFCASSKTTSENTGELFFGEGSRLTVL.

This clonotype was recorded at least ten times. DNA of the CDR3: TGTGCCAGCAGCTCCAAGACAGGGGCTGGGGCCAACGTCCTGACTTTC. Translated, it gives CASSSKTGAGANVLTF. The chain links TRBV11-2 to TRBJ2-6; TRBD1 matches at 8 bases. V dropped 4 bases and J dropped 2; count of bases not matched to a gene: 4. The CDR3 length is 16 residues. The germline V gene encodes CDR1 SGHAT and CDR2 FQNNGV. Together with reference TRBV11-2 and TRBJ2-6, the CDR3 gives the full variable domain: EAGVAQSPRYKIIEKRQSVAFWCNPISGHATLYWYQQILGQGPKLLIQFQNNGVVDDSQLPKDRFSAERLKGVDSTLKIQPAKLEDSAVYLCASSSKTGAGANVLTFGAGSRLTVL.

This clonotype has more than one count but fewer than ten. The chain couples TRBV20-1 to TRBJ1-4; D may be TRBD1 (5 bases). Germline V lookup: CDR1 DFQATT, CDR2 SNEGSKA (reference sequence). CDR3 length: 12 amino acids. Deletions cut 3 bases from V and 6 bases from J, with 8 bases between. The CDR3 nucleotides read TGCAGTGCTAGTGTGGGGGATGAAAAACTGTTTTTT. It encodes CSASVGDEKLFF.

This clonotype appeared a few times. The V gene is TRBV20-1, the J gene TRBJ2-7; tentatively, D is TRBD2 (6 bases). CDR1 DFQATT and CDR2 SNEGSKA come from the germline V gene (reference sequence). This CDR3 is 14 amino acids long. V dropped 4 bases and J dropped 1 base, with 14 bases sitting between them. The CDR3 loop is CSATPGLPSYEQYF. CDR3 bases: TGCAGTGCTACCCCGGGACTGCCATCCTACGAGCAGTACTTC.

This rearrangement joins TRBV5-5 to TRBJ1-2, with a possible D match to TRBD1 (6 bases). Trimming took off 0 bases at V and 8 bases at J, with 11 bases between the two ends. From germline, CDR1 is SGHKS and CDR2 YYEKEE (reference sequence). This CDR3 spans 13 amino acids. CDR3 amino acids: CASSLASGVGYTF. In DNA, the CDR3 is TGTGCCAGCAGCTTGGCCTCAGGGGTCGGCTACACCTTC.

This clonotype occurred many times. This chain joins TRBV3-1 and TRBJ1-4; D gene ambiguous. This CDR3 is 13 amino acids long. Germline V gene data show CDR1 as LGHDT and CDR2 as YNNKEL (reference sequence). V lost 4 bases to trimming and J lost 3 bases, with 6 bases between them. The CDR3, as DNA: TGTGCCAGCAGCCGCGCTCCTAATGAAAAACTGTTTTTT. This codes for CASSRAPNEKLFF. The full variable domain, its missing parts supplied by reference TRBV3-1 and TRBJ1-4, is DTAVSQTPKYLVTQMGNDKSIKCEQNLGHDTMYWYKQDSKKFLKIMFSYNNKELIINETVPNRFSPKSPDKAHLNLHINSLELGDSAVYFCASSRAPNEKLFFGSGTQLSVL.

At least ten counts were recorded for this clonotype. The CDR3 bases are TGCAGCGTTGTTACTCTTGAGGGCGGCTACACCTTC. This codes for CSVVTLEGGYTF. The chain carries TRBV29-1 and TRBJ1-2; D not resolved. The V gene lost 4 bases and the J gene lost 8 bases, with 14 bases spanning the gap. The CDR3 has 12 amino acids. Per germline, CDR1 SQVTM and CDR2 ANQGSEA.

The chain joins TRBV4-2 to TRBJ2-1; no clear D gene. The CDR3 covers 14 residues. Germline loops: CDR1 LGHNA, CDR2 YNFKEQ. Trimming took off 4 bases at V and 7 bases at J, with 14 bases between the two ends. The CDR3 is CASSPTVSFNEQFF. The CDR3 DNA is TGTGCCAGCAGCCCCACCGTGAGTTTTAATGAGCAGTTCTTC.

Comment on this clonotype: This clone may be a read error of a much larger clone one base away. The CDR3 nucleotides are TGCGCCAGCGGAATAGCGGGAGTCACAGATACGCAGTATTTT. Residues: CASGIAGVTDTQYF. The V gene is TRBV5-1, the J gene TRBJ2-3, with 9 bases lining up with TRBD2. The CDR3 has 14 amino acids. V dropped 7 bases and J dropped 2; count of bases not matched to a gene: 5. Germline loops: CDR1 SGHRS, CDR2 YFSETQ.

Ten or more counts support this clonotype. The rearrangement uses TRBV7-9 and TRBJ1-2; D ambiguous. This CDR3 comprises 15 residues. V was cut by 1 base and J by 4 bases, with 13 bases left in between. Germline V gives CDR1 SEHNR, CDR2 FQNEAQ (reference sequence). The CDR3 DNA sequence: TGTGCCAGCAGCTTAGAGCTTGGAGCTTCCTATGGCTACACCTTC. It codes for CASSLELGASYGYTF.

This clonotype occurred many times. The CDR3 here is CASSFQGTGNEQFF. CDR3 in DNA: TGTGCCAGCAGTTTTCAGGGGACCGGCAATGAGCAGTTCTTC. V gene TRBV12-3 or TRBV12-4 combines with J gene TRBJ2-1; a possible D gene is TRBD1 (6 bases). The CDR3 extends over 14 amino acids. Trimming stripped 3 bases from V and 6 bases from J, with 12 bases between.

At least ten counts were recorded for this clonotype. This rearrangement joins TRBV20-1 to TRBJ2-5; D tentatively reads TRBD1 or TRBD2 (7 bases each). Trimming cost V 6 bases and J 4 bases, with 12 bases left between them. Germline-derived CDR1 and CDR2 are DFQATT and SNEGSKA (reference sequence). The CDR3 consists of 12 residues. In nucleotides, the CDR3 is TGCAGTGCCCAGGGGGGGGGAGAGACCCAGTACTTC. Protein product: CSAQGGGETQYF.